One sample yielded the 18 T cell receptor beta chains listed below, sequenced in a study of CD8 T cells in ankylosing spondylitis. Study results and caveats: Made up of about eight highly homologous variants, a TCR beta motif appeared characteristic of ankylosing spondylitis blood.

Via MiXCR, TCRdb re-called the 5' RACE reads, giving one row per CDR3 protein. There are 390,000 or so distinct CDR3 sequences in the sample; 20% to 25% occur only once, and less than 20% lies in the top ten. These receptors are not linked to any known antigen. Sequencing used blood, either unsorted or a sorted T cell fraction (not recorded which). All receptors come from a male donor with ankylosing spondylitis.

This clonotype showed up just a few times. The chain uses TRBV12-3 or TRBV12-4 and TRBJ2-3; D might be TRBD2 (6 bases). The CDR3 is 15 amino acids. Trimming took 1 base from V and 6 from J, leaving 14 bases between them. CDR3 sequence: CASSLDRLVSDTQYF. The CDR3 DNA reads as TGTGCCAGCAGTTTAGATCGACTAGTCTCTGATACGCAGTATTTT.

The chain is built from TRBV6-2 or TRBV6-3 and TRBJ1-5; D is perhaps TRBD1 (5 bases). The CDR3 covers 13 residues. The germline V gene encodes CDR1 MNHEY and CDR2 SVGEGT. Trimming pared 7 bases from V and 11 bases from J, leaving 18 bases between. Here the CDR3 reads CASNWDQGVAQHF. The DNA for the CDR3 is TGTGCCAGCAACTGGGACCAGGGTGTAGCCCAGCATTTT.

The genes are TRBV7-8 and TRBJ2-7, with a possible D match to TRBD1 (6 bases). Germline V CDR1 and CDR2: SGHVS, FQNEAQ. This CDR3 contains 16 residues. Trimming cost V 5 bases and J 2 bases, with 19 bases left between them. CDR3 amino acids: CASSPPPAEGAYEQYF. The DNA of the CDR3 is TGTGCCAGCAGCCCGCCCCCCGCAGAGGGGGCCTACGAGCAGTACTTC.

In DNA form, the CDR3 reads TGTGCCAGCAGTGCCGGGACAGGGGACTACGAGCAGTACTTC. This translates into CASSAGTGDYEQYF. V is TRBV2 and J is TRBJ2-7; TRBD1 aligns across 10 bases. V was clipped by 4 bases and J by 3 bases; unmatched bases: 3. Germline CDR1 and CDR2: SNHLY and FYNNEI. CDR3 length: 14 residues. The whole variable domain, remainder taken from reference TRBV2 and TRBJ2-7, is EPEVTQTPSHQVTQMGQEVILRCVPISNHLYFYWYRQILGQKVEFLVSFYNNEISEKSEIFDDQFSVERPDGSNFTLKIRSTKLEDSAMYFCASSAGTGDYEQYFGPGTRLTVT.

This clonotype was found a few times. The CDR3 loop is CASSPGLGLQETQYF. The CDR3 DNA is TGTGCCAGCAGCCCCGGGCTAGGACTCCAAGAGACCCAGTACTTC. The chain is built from TRBV7-3 and TRBJ2-5, with D maybe TRBD2 (5 bases). This CDR3 has 15 residues. Trimming left V 5 bases short and J 1 base short, with 14 bases between. CDR1 SGHTA and CDR2 FQGTGA come from the germline V gene. Complete variable domain (other parts from reference TRBV7-3 and TRBJ2-5): GAGVSQTPSNKVTEKGKYVELRCDPISGHTALYWYRQSLGQGPEFLIYFQGTGAADDSGLPNDRFFAVRPEGSVSTLKIQRTERGDSAVYLCASSPGLGLQETQYFGPGTRLLVL.

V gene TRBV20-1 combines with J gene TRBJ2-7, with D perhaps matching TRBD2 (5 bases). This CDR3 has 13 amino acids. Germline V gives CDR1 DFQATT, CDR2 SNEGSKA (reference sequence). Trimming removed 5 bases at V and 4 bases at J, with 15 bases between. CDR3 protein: CSAPTDFAYEQYF. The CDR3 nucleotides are TGCAGTGCTCCAACGGACTTTGCGTACGAGCAGTACTTC.

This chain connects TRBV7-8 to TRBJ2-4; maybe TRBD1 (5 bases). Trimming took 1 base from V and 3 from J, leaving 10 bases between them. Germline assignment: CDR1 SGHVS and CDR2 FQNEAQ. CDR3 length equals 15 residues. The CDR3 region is CASSLGRQSKNIQYF. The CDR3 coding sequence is TGTGCCAGCAGCTTAGGGCGACAGAGCAAAAACATTCAGTACTTC.

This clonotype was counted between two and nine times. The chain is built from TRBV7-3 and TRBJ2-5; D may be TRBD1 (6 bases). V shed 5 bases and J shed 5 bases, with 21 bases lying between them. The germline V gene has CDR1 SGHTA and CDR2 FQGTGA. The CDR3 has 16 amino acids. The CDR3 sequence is CASSRFGGVPGETQYF. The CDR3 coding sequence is TGTGCCAGCAGCCGGTTTGGGGGCGTCCCTGGGGAGACCCAGTACTTC.

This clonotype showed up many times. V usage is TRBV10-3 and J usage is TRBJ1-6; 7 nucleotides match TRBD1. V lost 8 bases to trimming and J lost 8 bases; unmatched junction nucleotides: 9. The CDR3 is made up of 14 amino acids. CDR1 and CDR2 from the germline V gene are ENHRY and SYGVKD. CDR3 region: CAIGRGGEDSPLHF. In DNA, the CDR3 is TGTGCCATCGGGAGAGGGGGCGAGGATTCACCCCTCCACTTT.

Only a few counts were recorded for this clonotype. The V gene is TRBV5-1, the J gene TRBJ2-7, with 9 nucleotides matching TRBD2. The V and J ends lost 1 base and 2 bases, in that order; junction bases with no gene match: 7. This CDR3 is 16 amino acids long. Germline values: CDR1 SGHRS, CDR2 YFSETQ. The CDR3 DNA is TGCGCCAGCAGCTTGCGGTCTAGCGGGACCACCTACGAGCAGTACTTC. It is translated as CASSLRSSGTTYEQYF.

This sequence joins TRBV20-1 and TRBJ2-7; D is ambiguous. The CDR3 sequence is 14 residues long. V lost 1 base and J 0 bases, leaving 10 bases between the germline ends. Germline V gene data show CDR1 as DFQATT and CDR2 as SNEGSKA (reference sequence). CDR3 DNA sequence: TGCAGTGCTAGAGTAGTTCCAGACTCCTACGAGCAGTACTTC. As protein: CSARVVPDSYEQYF.

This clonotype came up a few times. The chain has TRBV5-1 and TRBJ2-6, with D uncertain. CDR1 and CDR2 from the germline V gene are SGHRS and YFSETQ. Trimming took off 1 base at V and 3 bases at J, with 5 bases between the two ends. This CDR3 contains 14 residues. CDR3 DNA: TGCGCCAGCAGCTTGCTTTTTGGGGCCAACGTCCTGACTTTC. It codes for CASSLLFGANVLTF.

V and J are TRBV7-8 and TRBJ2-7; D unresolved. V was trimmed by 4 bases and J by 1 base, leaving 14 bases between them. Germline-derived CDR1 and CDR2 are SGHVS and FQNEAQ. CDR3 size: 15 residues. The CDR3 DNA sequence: TGTGCCAGCAGCTCCAGAGAATCACTATCCTACGAGCAGTACTTC. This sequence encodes CASSSRESLSYEQYF.

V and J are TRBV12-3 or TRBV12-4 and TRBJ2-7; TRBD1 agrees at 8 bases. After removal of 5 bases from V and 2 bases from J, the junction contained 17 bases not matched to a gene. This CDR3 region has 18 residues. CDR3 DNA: TGTGCCAGCAGTCTTGGGCTGCAGGGGGCCCCTTGGGCCTACGAGCAGTACTTC. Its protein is CASSLGLQGAPWAYEQYF.

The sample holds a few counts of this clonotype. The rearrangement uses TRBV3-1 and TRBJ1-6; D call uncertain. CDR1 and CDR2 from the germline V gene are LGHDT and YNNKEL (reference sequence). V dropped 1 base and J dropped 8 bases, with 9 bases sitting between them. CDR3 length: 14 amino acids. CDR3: CASSQGFKDSPLHF. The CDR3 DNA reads TGTGCCAGCAGCCAAGGATTCAAAGATTCACCCCTCCACTTT.

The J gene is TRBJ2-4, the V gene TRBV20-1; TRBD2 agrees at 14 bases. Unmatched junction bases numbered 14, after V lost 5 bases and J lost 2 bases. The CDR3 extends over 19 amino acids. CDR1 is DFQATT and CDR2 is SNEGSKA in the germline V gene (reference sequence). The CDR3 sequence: CSADRPGTSGSLSKNIQYF. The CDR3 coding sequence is TGCAGTGCTGACCGCCCCGGGACTAGCGGGAGTCTGTCCAAAAACATTCAGTACTTC.

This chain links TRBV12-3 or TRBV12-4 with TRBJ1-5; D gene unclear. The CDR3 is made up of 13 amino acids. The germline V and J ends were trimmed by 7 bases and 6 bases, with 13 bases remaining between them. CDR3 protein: CASNSQRSQPQHF. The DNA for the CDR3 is TGTGCCAGCAACTCACAGCGCAGTCAGCCCCAGCATTTT.

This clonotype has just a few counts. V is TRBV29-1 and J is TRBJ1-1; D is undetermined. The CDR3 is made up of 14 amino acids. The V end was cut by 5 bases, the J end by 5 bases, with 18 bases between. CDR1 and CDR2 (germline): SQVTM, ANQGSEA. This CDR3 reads CSVFSRAPGTEAFF. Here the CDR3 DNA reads TGCAGCGTTTTTTCGCGGGCCCCGGGGACTGAAGCTTTCTTT.